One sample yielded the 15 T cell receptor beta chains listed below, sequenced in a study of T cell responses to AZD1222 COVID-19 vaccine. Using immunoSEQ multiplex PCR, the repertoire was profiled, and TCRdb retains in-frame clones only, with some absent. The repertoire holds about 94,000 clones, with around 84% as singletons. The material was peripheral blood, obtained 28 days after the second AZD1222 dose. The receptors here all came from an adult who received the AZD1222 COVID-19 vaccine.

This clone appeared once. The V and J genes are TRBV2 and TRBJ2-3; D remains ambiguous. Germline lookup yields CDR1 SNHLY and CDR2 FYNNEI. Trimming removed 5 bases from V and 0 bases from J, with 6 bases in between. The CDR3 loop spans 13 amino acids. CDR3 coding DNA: TGTGCCAGCAGTACGGGCAGCACAGATACGCAGTATTTT. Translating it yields CASSTGSTDTQYF.

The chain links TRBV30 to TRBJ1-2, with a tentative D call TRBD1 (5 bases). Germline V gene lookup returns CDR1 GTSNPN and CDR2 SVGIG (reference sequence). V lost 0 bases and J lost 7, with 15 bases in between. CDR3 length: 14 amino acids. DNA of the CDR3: TGTGCCTGGAGTGTAAGCAGGGTGGGAAGTGGCTACACCTTC. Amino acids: CAWSVSRVGSGYTF.

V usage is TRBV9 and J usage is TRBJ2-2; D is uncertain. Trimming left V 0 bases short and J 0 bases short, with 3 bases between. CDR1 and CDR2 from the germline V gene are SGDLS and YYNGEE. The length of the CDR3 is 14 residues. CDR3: CASSVGANTGELFF. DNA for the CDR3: TGTGCCAGCAGCGTAGGGGCGAACACCGGGGAGCTGTTTTTT.

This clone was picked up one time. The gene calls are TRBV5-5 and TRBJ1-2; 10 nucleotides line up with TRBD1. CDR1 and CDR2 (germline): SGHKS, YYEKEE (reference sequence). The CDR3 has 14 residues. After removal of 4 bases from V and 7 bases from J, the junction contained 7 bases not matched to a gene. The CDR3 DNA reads TGTGCCAGCAGCCTCGTGACAGGGGGCAGTGGCTACACCTTC. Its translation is CASSLVTGGSGYTF.

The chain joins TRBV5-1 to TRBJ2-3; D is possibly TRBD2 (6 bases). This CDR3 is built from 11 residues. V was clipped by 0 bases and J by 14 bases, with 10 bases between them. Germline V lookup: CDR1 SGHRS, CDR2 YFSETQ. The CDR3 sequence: CASSLEGGWYF. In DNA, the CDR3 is TGCGCCAGCAGCTTGGAGGGAGGCTGGTATTTT.

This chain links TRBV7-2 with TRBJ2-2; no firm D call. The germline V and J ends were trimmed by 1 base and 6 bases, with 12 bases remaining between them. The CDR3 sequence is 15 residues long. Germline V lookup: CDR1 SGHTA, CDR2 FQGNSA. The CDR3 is CASSLGGSLPGELFF. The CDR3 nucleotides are TGTGCCAGCAGCTTAGGTGGCAGCCTCCCCGGGGAGCTGTTTTTT. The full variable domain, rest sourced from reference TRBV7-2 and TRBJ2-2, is GAGVSQSPSNKVTEKGKDVELRCDPISGHTALYWYRQSLGQGLEFLIYFQGNSAPDKSGLPSDRFSAERTGGSVSTLTIQRTQQEDSAVYLCASSLGGSLPGELFFGEGSRLTVL.

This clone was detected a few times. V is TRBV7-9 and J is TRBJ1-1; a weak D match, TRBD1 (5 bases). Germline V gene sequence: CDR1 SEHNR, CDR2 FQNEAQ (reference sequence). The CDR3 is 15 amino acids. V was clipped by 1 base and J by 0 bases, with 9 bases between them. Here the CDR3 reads CASSLGGLMNTEAFF. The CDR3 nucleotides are TGTGCCAGCAGCTTAGGGGGCCTTATGAACACTGAAGCTTTCTTT. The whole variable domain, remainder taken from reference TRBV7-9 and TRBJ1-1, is DTGVSQNPRHKITKRGQNVTFRCDPISEHNRLYWYRQTLGQGPEFLTYFQNEAQLEKSRLLSDRFSAERPKGSFSTLEIQRTEQGDSAMYLCASSLGGLMNTEAFFGQGTRLTVV.

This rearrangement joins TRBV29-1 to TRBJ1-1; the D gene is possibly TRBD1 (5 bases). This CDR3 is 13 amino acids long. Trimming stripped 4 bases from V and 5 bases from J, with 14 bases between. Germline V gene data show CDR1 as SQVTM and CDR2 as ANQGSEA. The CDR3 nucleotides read TGCAGCGTTGTCAGAACTGGGGGAACTGAAGCTTTCTTT. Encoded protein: CSVVRTGGTEAFF.

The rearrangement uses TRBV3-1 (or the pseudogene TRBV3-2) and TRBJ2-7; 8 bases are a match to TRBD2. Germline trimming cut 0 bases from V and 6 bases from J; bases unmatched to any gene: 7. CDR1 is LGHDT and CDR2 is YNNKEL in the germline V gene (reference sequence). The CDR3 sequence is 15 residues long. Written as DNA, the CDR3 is TGTGCCAGCAGCCAAGATTGGGCGGGAGGTCTCGAGCAGTACTTC. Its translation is CASSQDWAGGLEQYF.

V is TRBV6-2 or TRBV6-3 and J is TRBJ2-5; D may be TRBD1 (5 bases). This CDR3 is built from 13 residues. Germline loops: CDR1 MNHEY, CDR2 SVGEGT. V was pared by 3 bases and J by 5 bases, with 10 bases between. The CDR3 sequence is CASSYFSGETQYF. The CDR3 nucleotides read TGTGCCAGCAGTTATTTTTCAGGGGAGACCCAGTACTTC.

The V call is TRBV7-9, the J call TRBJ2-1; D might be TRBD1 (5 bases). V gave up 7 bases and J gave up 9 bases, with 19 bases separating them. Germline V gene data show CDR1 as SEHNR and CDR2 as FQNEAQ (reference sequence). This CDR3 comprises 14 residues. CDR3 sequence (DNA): TGTGCCAGCACTCAGCAGGGCGAGCCGGGTGAGCAGTTCTTC. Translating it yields CASTQQGEPGEQFF.

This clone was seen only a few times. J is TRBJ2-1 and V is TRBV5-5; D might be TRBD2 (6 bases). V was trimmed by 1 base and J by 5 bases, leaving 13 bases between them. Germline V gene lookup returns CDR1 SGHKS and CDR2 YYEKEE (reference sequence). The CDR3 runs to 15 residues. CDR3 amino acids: CASSLIGGNHNEQFF. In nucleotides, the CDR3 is TGTGCCAGCAGCTTGATTGGCGGGAACCACAATGAGCAGTTCTTC.

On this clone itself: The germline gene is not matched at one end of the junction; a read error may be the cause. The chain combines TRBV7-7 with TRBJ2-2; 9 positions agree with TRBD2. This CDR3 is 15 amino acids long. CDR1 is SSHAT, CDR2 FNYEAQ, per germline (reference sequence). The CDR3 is CASSPGTSFTGELFF. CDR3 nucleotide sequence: TGTGCTAGCAGCCCAGGGACTAGCTTCACCGGGGAGCTGTTTTTT.

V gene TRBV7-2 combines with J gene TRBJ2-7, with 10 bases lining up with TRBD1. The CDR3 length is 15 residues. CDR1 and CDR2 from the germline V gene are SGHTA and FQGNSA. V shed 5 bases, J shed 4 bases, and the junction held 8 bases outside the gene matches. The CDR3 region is CASSEGQGSTYEQYF. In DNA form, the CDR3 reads TGTGCCAGCAGCGAGGGACAGGGGAGTACTTACGAGCAGTACTTC.

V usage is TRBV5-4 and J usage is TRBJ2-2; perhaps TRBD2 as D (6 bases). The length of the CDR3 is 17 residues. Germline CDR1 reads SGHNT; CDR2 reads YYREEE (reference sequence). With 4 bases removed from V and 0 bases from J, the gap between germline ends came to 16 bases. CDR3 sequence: CASSPRPAGPNTGELFF. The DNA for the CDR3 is TGTGCCAGCAGCCCCCGCCCCGCGGGGCCGAACACCGGGGAGCTGTTTTTT.